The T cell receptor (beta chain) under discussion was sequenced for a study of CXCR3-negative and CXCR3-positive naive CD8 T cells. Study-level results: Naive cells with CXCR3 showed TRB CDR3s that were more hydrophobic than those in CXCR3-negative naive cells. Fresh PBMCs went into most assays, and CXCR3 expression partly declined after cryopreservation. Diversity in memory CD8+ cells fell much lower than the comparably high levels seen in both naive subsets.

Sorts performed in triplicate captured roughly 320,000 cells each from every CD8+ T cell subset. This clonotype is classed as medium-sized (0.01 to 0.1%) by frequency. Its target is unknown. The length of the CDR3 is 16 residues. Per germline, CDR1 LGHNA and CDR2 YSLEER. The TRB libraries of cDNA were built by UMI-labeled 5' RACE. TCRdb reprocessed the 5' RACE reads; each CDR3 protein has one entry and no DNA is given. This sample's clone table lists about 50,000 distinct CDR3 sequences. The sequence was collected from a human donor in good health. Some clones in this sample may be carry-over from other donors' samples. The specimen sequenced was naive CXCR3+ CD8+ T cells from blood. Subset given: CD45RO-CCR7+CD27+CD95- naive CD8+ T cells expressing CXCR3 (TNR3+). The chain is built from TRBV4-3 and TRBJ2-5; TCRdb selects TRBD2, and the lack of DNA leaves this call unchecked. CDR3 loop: CASSPSLLAGEETQYF.